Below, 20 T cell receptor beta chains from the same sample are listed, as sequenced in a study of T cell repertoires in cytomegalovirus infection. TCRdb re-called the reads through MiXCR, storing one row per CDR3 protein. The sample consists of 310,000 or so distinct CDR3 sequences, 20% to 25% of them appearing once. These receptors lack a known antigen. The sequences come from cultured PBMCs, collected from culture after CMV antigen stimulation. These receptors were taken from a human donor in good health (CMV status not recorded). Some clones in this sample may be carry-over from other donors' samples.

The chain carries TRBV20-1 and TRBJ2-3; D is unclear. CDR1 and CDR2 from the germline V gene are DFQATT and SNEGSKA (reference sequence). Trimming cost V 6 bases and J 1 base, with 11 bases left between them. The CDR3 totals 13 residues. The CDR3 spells CSAYLGGTDTQYF. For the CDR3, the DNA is TGCAGTGCCTACTTGGGTGGCACAGATACGCAGTATTTT.

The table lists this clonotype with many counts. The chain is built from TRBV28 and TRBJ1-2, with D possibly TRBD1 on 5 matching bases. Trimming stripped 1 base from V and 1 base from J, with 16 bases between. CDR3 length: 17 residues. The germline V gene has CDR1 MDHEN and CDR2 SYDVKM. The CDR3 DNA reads TGTGCCAGCAGTTTATTAGGTCTGGGGGTCGATAACTATGGCTACACCTTC. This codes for CASSLLGLGVDNYGYTF.

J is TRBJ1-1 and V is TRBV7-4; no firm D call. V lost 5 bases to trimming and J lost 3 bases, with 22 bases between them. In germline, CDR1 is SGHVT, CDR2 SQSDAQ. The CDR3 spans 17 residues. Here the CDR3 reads CASSPNLSGEKDTEAFF. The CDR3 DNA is TGTGCCAGCAGCCCCAATCTTTCCGGGGAGAAGGACACTGAAGCTTTCTTT.

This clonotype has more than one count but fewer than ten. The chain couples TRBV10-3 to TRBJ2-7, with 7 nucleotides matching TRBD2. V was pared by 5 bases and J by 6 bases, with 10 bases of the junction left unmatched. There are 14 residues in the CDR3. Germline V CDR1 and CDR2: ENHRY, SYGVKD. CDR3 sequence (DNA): TGTGCCATCAGTAGGGACGGGACGGGAGGCGAGCAGTACGTC. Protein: CAISRDGTGGEQYV.

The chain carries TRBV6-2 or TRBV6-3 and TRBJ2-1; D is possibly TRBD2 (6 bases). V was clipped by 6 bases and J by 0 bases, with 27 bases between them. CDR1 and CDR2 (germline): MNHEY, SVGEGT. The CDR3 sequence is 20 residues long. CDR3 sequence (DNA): TGTGCCAGCAGGACGATACGAGGAGGGGCCGTACAAAGCTCCTACAATGAGCAGTTCTTC. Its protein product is CASRTIRGGAVQSSYNEQFF.

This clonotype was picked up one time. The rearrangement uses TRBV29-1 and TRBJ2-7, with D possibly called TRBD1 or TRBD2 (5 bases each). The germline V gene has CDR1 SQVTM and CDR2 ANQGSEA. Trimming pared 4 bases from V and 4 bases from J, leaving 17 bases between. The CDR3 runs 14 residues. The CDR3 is CSVAGQGVRYEQYF. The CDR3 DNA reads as TGCAGCGTTGCGGGGCAGGGAGTGAGGTACGAGCAGTACTTC.

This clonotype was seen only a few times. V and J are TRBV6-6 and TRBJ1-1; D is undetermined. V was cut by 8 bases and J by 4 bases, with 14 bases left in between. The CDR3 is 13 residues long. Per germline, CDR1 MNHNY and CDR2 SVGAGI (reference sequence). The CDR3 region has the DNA TGTGCCAGCCCTAGTTCGGTCGGCACTGAAGCTTTCTTT. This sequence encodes CASPSSVGTEAFF.

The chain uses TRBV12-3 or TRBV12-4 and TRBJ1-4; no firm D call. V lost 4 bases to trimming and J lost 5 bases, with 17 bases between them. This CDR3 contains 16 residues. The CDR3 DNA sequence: TGTGCCAGCAGTTCAGATAAGAGAAAAGTCAATGAAAAACTGTTTTTT. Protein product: CASSSDKRKVNEKLFF.

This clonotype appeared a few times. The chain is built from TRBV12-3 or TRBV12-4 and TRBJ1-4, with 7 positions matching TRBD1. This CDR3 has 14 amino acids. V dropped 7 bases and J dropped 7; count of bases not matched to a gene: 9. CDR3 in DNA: TGTGCCAGCACCCGACAGGGTGTAGGTGAAAAACTGTTTTTT. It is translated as CASTRQGVGEKLFF.

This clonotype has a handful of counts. CDR3 nucleotide sequence: TGTGCCAGCAGTCTTAGAAGGACAGGGGGAAGCAATCAGCCCCAGCATTTT. Protein sequence: CASSLRRTGGSNQPQHF. The gene calls are TRBV2 and TRBJ1-5, with 10 bases matching TRBD1. The germline gives CDR1 SNHLY, CDR2 FYNNEI. Germline trimming cut 5 bases from V and 1 base from J; bases unmatched to any gene: 8. The CDR3 has 17 amino acids.

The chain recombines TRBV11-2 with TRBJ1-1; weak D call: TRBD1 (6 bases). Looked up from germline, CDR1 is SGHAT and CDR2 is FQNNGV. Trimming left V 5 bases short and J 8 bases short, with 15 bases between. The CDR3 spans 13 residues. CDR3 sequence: CASSANRAAEAFF. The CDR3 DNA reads TGTGCCAGCAGCGCAAACAGGGCTGCCGAAGCTTTCTTT.

Here the CDR3 DNA reads TGCAGCGTAGTCAGGGGGTTGATGGTAGGATATGGCTACACCTTC. Translated: CSVVRGLMVGYGYTF. The rearrangement uses TRBV29-1 and TRBJ1-2; 7 bases agree with TRBD1. With V trimmed by 6 bases and J by 5 bases, 15 bases remained unmatched. CDR1 is SQVTM, CDR2 ANQGSEA, per germline. The CDR3 spans 15 residues. Full variable domain (remainder filled in from reference TRBV29-1 and TRBJ1-2): SAVISQKPSRDICQRGTSLTIQCQVDSQVTMMFWYRQQPGQSLTLIATANQGSEATYESGFVIDKFPISRPNLTFSTLTVSNMSPEDSSIYLCSVVRGLMVGYGYTFGSGTRLTVV.

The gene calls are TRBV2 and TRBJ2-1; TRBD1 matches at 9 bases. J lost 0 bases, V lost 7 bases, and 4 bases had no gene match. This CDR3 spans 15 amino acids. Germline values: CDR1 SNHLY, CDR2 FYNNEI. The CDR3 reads CASNGQGSSYNEQFF. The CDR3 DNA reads TGTGCCAGCAACGGACAGGGGAGCTCCTACAATGAGCAGTTCTTC.

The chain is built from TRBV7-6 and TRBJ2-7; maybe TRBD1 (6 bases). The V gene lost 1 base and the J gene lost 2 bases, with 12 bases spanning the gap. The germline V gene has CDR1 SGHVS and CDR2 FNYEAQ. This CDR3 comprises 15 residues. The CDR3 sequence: CASSLGAGDPYEQYF. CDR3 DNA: TGTGCCAGCAGCTTAGGGGCAGGGGATCCCTACGAGCAGTACTTC. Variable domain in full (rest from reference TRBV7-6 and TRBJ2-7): GAGVSQSPRYKVTKRGQDVALRCDPISGHVSLYWYRQALGQGPEFLTYFNYEAQQDKSGLPNDRFSAERPEGSISTLTIQRTEQRDSAMYRCASSLGAGDPYEQYFGPGTRLTVT.

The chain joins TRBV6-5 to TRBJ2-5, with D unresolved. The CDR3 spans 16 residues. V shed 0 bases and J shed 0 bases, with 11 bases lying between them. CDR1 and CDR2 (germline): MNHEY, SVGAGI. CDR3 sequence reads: CASSYSGVGDQETQYF. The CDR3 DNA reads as TGTGCCAGCAGTTACTCAGGTGTGGGCGACCAAGAGACCCAGTACTTC.

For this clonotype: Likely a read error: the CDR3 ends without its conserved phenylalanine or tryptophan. The chain's CDR3 is CASSQERVGPSWTGELFL. In DNA form, the CDR3 reads TGCGCCAGCAGCCAAGAGAGGGTGGGGCCTAGCTGGACCGGGGAGCTGTTTTTA. The chain links TRBV4-1 to TRBJ2-2, with D possibly being TRBD1 or TRBD2 (5 bases each). Trimming pared 0 bases from V and 5 bases from J, leaving 19 bases between. CDR1 is MGHRA and CDR2 is YSYEKL in the germline V gene. The CDR3 extends over 18 amino acids.

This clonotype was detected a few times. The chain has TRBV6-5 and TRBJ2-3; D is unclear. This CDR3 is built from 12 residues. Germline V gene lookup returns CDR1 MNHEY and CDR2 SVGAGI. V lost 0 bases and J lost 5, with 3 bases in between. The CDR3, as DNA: TGTGCCAGCAGTTACTCGGGAGATACGCAGTATTTT. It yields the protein CASSYSGDTQYF.

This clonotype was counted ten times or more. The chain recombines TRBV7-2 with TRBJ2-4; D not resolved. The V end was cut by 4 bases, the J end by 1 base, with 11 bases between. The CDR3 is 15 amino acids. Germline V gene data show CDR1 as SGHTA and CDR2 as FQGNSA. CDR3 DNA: TGTGCCAGCAGCTCCGGCCGGGTGGCCAAAAACATTCAGTACTTC. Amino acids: CASSSGRVAKNIQYF.

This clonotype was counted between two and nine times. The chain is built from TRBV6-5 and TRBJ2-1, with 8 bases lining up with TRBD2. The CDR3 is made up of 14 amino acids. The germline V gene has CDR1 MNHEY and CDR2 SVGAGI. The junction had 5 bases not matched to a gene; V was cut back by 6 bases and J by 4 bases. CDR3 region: CASRESGRYNEQFF. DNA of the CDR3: TGTGCCAGCAGAGAAAGCGGGAGATACAATGAGCAGTTCTTC.

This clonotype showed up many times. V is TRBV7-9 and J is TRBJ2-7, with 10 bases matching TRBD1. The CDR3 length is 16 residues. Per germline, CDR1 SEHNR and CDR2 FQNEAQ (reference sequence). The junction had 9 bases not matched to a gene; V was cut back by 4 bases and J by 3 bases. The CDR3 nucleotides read TGTGCCAGCAGCTCATTGGGACAGGGGATAAACTACGAGCAGTACTTC. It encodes CASSSLGQGINYEQYF.